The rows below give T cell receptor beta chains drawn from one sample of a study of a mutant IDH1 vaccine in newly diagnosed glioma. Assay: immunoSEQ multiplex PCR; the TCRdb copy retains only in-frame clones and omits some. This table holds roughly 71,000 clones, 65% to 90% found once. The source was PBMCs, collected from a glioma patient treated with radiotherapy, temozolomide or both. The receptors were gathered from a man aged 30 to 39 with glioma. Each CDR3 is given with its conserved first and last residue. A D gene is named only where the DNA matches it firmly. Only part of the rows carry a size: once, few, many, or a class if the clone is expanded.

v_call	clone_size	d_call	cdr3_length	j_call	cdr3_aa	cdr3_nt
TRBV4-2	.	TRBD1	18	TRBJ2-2	CASSQDGARGPNTGELFF	TGTGCCAGCAGCCAAGATGGGGCGAGGGGGCCTAACACCGGGGAGCTGTTTTTT
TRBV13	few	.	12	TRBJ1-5	CASSYQNQPQHF	TGTGCCAGCAGCTACCAGAATCAGCCCCAGCATTTT
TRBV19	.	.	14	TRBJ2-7	CASSRSRNTYEQYF	TGTGCCAGTAGTCGGTCCAGGAACACCTACGAGCAGTACTTC
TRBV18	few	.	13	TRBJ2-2	CASSPPGAGELFF	TGTGCCAGCTCACCCCCGGGGGCCGGGGAGCTGTTTTTT
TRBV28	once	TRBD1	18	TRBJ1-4	CASMQGTGWRSTNEKLFF	TGTGCCAGCATGCAAGGGACAGGTTGGAGGTCAACTAATGAAAAACTGTTTTTT
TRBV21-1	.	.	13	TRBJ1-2	CASTPTGNDGYTF	TGTGCCAGCACTCCGACGGGGAATGACGGCTACACCTTC
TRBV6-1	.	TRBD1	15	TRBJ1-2	CASRNDRGFHYGYTF	TGTGCCAGCAGGAATGACAGGGGCTTTCACTATGGCTACACCTTC
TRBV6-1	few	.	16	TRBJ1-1	CASSELHRPENTEAFF	TGTGCCAGCAGTGAACTTCATCGGCCAGAGAACACTGAAGCTTTCTTT
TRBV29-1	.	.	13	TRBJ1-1	CSVDLGGDTEAFF	TGCAGCGTTGATCTGGGAGGGGACACTGAAGCTTTCTTT
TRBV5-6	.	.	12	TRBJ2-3	CASSPTDDTQYF	TGTGCCAGCAGCCCGACTGACGATACGCAGTATTTT
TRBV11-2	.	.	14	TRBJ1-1	CASSIRDGVAEAFF	TGTGCCAGCAGCATCCGGGACGGAGTAGCTGAAGCTTTCTTT
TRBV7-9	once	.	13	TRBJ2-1	CASSRPQGNEQFF	TGTGCCAGCAGCCGCCCACAGGGTAATGAGCAGTTCTTC
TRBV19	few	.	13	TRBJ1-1	CASSQSRETEAFF	TGTGCCAGTAGTCAGAGTAGGGAGACTGAAGCTTTCTTT
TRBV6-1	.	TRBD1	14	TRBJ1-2	CASSDWDSHYGYTF	TGTGCCAGCAGTGATTGGGACAGTCACTATGGCTACACCTTC
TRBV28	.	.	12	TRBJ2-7	CASSPTVYEQYF	TGTGCCAGCAGTCCGACAGTCTACGAGCAGTACTTC
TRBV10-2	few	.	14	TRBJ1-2	CASSESGSNYGYTF	TGCGCCAGCAGTGAGTCGGGCAGTAACTATGGCTACACCTTC
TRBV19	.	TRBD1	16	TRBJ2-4	CASSILGTGGKNIQYF	TGTGCCAGTAGTATATTAGGGACAGGGGGTAAAAACATTCAGTACTTC
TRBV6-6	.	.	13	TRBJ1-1	CASSPTGSTEAFF	TGTGCCAGCAGCCCCACAGGGTCCACTGAAGCTTTCTTT
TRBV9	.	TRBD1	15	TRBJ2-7	CASSVGWTGGYEQYF	TGTGCCAGCAGCGTAGGGTGGACAGGGGGGTACGAGCAGTACTTC
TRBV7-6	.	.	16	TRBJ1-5	CASSPLGGRPNQPQHF	TGTGCCAGCAGCCCGCTAGGCGGCCGTCCCAATCAGCCCCAGCATTTT
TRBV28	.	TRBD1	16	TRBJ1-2	CASSLSLTGGGYGYTF	TGTGCCAGCAGTTTATCGCTGACAGGGGGCGGCTATGGCTACACCTTC
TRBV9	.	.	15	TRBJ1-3	CASSPPAGSGNTIYF	TGTGCCAGCAGCCCCCCCGCAGGGTCCGGAAACACCATATATTTT
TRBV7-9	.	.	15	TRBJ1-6	CASSVRDTARPPLHF	TGTGCCAGCAGCGTACGGGACACGGCGAGGCCACCCCTCCACTTT
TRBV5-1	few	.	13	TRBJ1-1	CASSLDLNTEAFF	TGCGCCAGCAGCCTCGACCTGAACACTGAAGCTTTCTTT
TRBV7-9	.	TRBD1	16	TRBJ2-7	CASSPAKGQGSHEQYF	TGTGCCAGCAGCCCAGCTAAAGGACAGGGCAGCCACGAGCAGTACTTC
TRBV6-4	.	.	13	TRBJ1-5	CASSDQPSQPQHF	TGTGCCAGCAGTGACCAACCCAGTCAGCCCCAGCATTTT
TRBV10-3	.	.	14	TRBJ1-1	CAISDPGFNTEAFF	TGTGCCATCAGTGACCCAGGGTTTAACACTGAAGCTTTCTTT
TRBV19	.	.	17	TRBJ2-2	CASSMYLGGAVTGELFF	TGTGCCAGTAGTATGTACCTCGGCGGGGCGGTGACCGGGGAGCTGTTTTTT
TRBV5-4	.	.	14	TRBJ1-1	CASSFGGSNTEASF	TGTGCCAGCAGCTTCGGGGGGTCTAACACTGAAGCTTCCTTT
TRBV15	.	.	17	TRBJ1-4	CATSRDLRVRGTEKLFF	TGTGCCACCAGCAGAGATCTTAGGGTTAGAGGAACTGAAAAACTGTTTTTT
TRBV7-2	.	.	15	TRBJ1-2	CASSRARTEVYGYTF	TGTGCCAGCAGCCGGGCACGGACGGAAGTCTATGGCTACACCTTC
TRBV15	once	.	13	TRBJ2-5	CATSRRGLETQYF	TGTGCCACCAGCAGAAGGGGTTTGGAGACCCAGTACTTC
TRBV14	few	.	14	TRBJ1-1	CASSSPPFDTEAFF	TGTGCCAGCAGCTCGCCCCCGTTTGACACTGAAGCTTTCTTT
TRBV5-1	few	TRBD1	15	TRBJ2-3	CASSFRDRGADTQYF	TGCGCCAGCAGCTTTCGTGACAGGGGGGCAGATACGCAGTATTTT
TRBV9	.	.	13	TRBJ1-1	CASSVTGSTEAFF	TGTGCCAGCAGCGTTACAGGGAGCACTGAAGCTTTCTTT
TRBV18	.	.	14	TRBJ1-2	CASSRGNDWNGYTF	TGTGCCAGCTCACGAGGGAATGATTGGAATGGCTACACCTTC
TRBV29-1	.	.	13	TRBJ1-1	CSVVLYQNTEAFF	TGCAGCGTTGTATTGTACCAGAACACTGAAGCTTTCTTT
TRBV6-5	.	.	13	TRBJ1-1	CASKLGLNTEAFF	TGTGCCAGCAAATTGGGCTTGAACACTGAAGCTTTCTTT
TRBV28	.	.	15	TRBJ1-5	CASSLLGAFNQPQHF	TGTGCCAGCAGTTTATTGGGAGCTTTCAATCAGCCCCAGCATTTT
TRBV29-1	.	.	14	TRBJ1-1	CSVEKGTLNTEAFF	TGCAGCGTTGAAAAAGGCACACTGAACACTGAAGCTTTCTTT
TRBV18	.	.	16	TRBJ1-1	CASSPPWELGNTEAFF	TGTGCCAGCTCACCACCGTGGGAATTAGGGAACACTGAAGCTTTCTTT
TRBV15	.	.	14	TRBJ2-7	CATSHGATPLYKYF	TGTGCCACCAGCCATGGTGCAACCCCCCTGTATAAGTACTTC
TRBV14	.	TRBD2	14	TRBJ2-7	CASSHGGIDYEQYF	TGTGCCAGCAGCCACGGGGGGATAGACTACGAGCAGTACTTC
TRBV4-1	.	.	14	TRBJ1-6	CASSHILGGPPLHF	TGCGCCAGCAGTCACATATTAGGGGGGCCACCCCTCCACTTT
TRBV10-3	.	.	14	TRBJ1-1	CAIRGEFLNTEAFF	TGTGCCATCAGGGGCGAGTTTTTGAACACTGAAGCTTTCTTT
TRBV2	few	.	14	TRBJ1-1	CASSLLGMNTEAFF	TGTGCCAGCAGTCTCCTAGGTATGAACACTGAAGCTTTCTTT